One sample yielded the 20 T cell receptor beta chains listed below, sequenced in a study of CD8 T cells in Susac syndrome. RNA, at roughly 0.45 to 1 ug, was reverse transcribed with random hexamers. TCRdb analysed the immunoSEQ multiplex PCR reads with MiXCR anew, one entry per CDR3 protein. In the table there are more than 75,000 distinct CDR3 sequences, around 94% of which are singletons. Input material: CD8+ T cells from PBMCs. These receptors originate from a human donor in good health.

The CDR3 DNA reads TGTGCCATCCGTGTGGAGGTGAATCAGCCCCAGCATTTT. This translates into CAIRVEVNQPQHF. This chain joins TRBV10-3 and TRBJ1-5; D unclear. Germline V gene sequence: CDR1 ENHRY, CDR2 SYGVKD. Trimming left V 8 bases short and J 4 bases short, with 12 bases between. This CDR3 is built from 13 residues.

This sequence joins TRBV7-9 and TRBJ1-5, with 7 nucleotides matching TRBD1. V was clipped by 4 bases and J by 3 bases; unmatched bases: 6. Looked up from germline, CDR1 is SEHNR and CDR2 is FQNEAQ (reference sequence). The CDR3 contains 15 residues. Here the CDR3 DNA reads TGTGCCAGCAGCTCGACGACAGGGAACAATCAGCCCCAGCATTTT. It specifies CASSSTTGNNQPQHF.

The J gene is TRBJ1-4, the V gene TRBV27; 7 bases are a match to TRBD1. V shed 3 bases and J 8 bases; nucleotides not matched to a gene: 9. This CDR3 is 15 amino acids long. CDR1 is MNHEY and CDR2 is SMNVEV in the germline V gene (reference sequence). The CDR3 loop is CASSFGAGGREKLFF. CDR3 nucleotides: TGTGCCAGCAGTTTTGGGGCAGGGGGGAGAGAAAAACTGTTTTTT.

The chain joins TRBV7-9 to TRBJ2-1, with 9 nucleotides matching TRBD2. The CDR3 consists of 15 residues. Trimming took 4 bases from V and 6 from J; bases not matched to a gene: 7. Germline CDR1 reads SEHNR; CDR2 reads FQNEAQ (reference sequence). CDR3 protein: CASSSIAGAGNEQFF. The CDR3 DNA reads TGTGCCAGCAGCTCCATAGCGGGAGCTGGCAATGAGCAGTTCTTC. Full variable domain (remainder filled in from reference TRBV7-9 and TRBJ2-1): DTGVSQNPRHKITKRGQNVTFRCDPISEHNRLYWYRQTLGQGPEFLTYFQNEAQLEKSRLLSDRFSAERPKGSFSTLEIQRTEQGDSAMYLCASSSIAGAGNEQFFGPGTRLTVL.

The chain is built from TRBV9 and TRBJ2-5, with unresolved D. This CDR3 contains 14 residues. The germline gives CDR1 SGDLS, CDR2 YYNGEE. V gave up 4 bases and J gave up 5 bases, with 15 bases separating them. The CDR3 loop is CASSPTMGPETQYF. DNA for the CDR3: TGTGCCAGCAGCCCGACGATGGGCCCCGAGACCCAGTACTTC.

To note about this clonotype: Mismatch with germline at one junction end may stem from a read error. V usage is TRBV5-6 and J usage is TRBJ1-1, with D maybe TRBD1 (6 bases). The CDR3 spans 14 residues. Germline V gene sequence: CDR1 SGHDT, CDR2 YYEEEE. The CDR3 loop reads CASSLVGGRTEVFF. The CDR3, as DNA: TGTGCCAGCAGCTTGGTTGGGGGCCGGACTGAAGTTTTCTTT.

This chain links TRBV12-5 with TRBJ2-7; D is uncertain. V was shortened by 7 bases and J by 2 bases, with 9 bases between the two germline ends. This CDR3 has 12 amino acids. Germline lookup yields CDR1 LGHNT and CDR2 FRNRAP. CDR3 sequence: CASVDPPYEQYF. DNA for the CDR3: TGTGCTAGTGTAGACCCCCCCTACGAGCAGTACTTC.

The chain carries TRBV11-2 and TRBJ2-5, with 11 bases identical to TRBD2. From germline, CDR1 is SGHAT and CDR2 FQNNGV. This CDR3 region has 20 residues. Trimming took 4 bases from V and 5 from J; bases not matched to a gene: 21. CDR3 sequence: CASSSTFLEHPGLAAETQYF. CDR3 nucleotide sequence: TGTGCCAGCAGCTCCACCTTCCTCGAGCACCCGGGACTAGCGGCGGAGACCCAGTACTTC.

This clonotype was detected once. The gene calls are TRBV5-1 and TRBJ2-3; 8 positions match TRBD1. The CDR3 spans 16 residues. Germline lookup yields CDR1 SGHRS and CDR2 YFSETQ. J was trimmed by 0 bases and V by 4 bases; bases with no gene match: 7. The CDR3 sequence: CASSPLTGASTDTQYF. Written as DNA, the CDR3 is TGCGCCAGCAGCCCGCTGACAGGGGCTAGCACAGATACGCAGTATTTT. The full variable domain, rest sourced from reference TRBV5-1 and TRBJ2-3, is KAGVTQTPRYLIKTRGQQVTLSCSPISGHRSVSWYQQTPGQGLQFLFEYFSETQRNKGNFPGRFSGRQFSNSRSEMNVSTLELGDSALYLCASSPLTGASTDTQYFGPGTRLTVL.

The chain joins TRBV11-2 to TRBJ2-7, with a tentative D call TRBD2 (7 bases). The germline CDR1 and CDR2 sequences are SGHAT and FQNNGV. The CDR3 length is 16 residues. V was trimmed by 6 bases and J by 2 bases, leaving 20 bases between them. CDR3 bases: TGTGCCAGCAGTTACCCTCGGCGGGGGCTGACCTACGAGCAGTACTTC. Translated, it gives CASSYPRRGLTYEQYF. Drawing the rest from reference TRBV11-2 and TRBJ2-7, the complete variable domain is EAGVAQSPRYKIIEKRQSVAFWCNPISGHATLYWYQQILGQGPKLLIQFQNNGVVDDSQLPKDRFSAERLKGVDSTLKIQPAKLEDSAVYLCASSYPRRGLTYEQYFGPGTRLTVT.

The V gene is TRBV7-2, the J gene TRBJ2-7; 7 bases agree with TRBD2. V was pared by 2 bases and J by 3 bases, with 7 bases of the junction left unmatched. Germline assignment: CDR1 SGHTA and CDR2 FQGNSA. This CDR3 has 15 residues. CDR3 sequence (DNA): TGTGCCAGCAGCTTATTCGGCGGGGGAGGCTACGAGCAGTACTTC. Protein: CASSLFGGGGYEQYF. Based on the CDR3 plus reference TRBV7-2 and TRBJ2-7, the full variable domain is GAGVSQSPSNKVTEKGKDVELRCDPISGHTALYWYRQSLGQGLEFLIYFQGNSAPDKSGLPSDRFSAERTGGSVSTLTIQRTQQEDSAVYLCASSLFGGGGYEQYFGPGTRLTVT.

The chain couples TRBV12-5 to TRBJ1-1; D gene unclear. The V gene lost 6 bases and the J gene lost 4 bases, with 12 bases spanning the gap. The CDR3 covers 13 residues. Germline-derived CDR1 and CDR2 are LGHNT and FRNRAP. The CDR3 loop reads CASGLASTTEAFF. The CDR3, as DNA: TGTGCTAGTGGCCTAGCATCGACCACTGAAGCTTTCTTT.

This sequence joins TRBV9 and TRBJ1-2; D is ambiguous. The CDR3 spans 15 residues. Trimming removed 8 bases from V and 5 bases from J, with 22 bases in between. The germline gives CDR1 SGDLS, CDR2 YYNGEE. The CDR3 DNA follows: TGTGCCAGTAAGGGCAGCTCGAGCTACGTATATGGCTACACCTTC. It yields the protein CASKGSSSYVYGYTF.

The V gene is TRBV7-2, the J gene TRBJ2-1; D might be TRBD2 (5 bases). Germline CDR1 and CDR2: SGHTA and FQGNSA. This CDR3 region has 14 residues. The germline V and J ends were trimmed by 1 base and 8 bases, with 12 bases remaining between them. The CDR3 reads CASSLDPGVDEQFF. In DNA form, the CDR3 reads TGTGCCAGCAGCTTAGACCCCGGGGTAGATGAGCAGTTCTTC.

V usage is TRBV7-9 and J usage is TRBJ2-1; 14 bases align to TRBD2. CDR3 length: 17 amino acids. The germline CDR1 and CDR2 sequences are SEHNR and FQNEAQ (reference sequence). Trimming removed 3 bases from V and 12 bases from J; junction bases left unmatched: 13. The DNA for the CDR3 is TGTGCCAGCAGCTTCATCGGACTAGCGGGAGGAAGGGAAAGGCAGTTCTTC. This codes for CASSFIGLAGGRERQFF. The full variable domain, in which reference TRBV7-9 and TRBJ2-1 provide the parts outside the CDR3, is DTGVSQNPRHKITKRGQNVTFRCDPISEHNRLYWYRQTLGQGPEFLTYFQNEAQLEKSRLLSDRFSAERPKGSFSTLEIQRTEQGDSAMYLCASSFIGLAGGRERQFFGPGTRLTVL.

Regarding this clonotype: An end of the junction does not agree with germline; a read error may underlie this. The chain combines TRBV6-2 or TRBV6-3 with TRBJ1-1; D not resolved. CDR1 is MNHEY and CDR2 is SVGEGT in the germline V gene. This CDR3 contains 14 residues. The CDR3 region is CASSLGRRNAEAFF. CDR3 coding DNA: TGTGCCAGCAGTCTCGGACGGAGGAACGCTGAAGCTTTCTTT.

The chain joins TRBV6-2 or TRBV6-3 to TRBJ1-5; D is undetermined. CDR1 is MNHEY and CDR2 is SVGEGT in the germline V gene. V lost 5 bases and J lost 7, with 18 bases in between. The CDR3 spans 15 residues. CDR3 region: CASSARAPRIQPQHF. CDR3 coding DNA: TGTGCCAGCAGTGCCCGGGCCCCCAGGATACAGCCCCAGCATTTT.

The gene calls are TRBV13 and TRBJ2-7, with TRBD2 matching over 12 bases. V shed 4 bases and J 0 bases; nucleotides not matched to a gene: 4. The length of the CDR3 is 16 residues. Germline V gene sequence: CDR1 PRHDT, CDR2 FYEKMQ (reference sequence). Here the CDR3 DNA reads TGTGCCAGCAGCTCCCCGACTAGCGGGAGCTCCTACGAGCAGTACGTC. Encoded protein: CASSSPTSGSSYEQYV.

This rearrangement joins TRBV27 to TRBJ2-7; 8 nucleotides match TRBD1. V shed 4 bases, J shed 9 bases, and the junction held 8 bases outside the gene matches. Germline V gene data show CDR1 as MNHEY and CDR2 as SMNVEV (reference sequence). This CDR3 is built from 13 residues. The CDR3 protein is CASSSWTGQVQYF. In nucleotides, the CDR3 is TGTGCCAGCAGTTCGTGGACAGGGCAGGTGCAGTACTTC.

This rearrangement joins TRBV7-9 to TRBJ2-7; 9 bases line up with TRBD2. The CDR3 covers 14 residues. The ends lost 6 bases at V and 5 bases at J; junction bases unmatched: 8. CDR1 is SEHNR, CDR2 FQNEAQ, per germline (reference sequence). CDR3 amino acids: CASSRASGADEQYF. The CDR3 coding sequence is TGTGCCAGCAGTAGAGCTAGCGGGGCCGACGAGCAGTACTTC.